One sample yielded the 20 T cell receptor beta chains listed below, sequenced in a study of OX40 agonist ivuxolimab in advanced cancers. Profiling relied on immunoSEQ multiplex PCR, and the TCRdb table lists in-frame clones only, not all of them. Among 45,000 to 60,000 clones listed, around 75% were seen once. Sequenced here: CD4+ or CD8+ T cells sorted from blood, sampled in a trial of the OX40 agonist ivuxolimab. All receptors come from an adult with an advanced solid tumor such as melanoma, head and neck, liver or kidney cancer.

The rearrangement links TRBV14 to TRBJ2-1; no firm D call. The length of the CDR3 is 15 residues. Germline assignment: CDR1 SGHDN and CDR2 FVKESK. Trimming removed 4 bases from V and 2 bases from J, with 12 bases in between. The chain's CDR3 is CASSPMGNPYNEQFF. CDR3 nucleotides: TGTGCCAGCAGCCCGATGGGCAACCCCTACAATGAGCAGTTCTTC.

The V call is TRBV5-8, the J call TRBJ2-2; D uncertain. The CDR3 has 13 amino acids. The V and J ends lost 0 bases and 7 bases respectively, with 7 bases between them. Germline V gene lookup returns CDR1 SGHTS and CDR2 YDEGEE. CDR3 sequence (DNA): TGTGCCAGCAGCTTGGCCCGGGTCGGGGAGCTGTTTTTT. Translated, it gives CASSLARVGELFF.

The V and J genes are TRBV10-3 and TRBJ1-1; D remains unclear. CDR3 size: 15 residues. V was cut by 0 bases and J by 4 bases, with 12 bases left in between. Germline-derived CDR1 and CDR2 are ENHRY and SYGVKD. The CDR3 coding sequence is TGTGCCATCAGTGAGTCCACAATCCTTGGCACTGAAGCTTTCTTT. Translation gives CAISESTILGTEAFF.

Note on this clone: Within the sample, other DNA sequences also encode this same CDR3. The chain is built from TRBV29-1 and TRBJ1-1; D not resolved. CDR1 and CDR2 from the germline V gene are SQVTM and ANQGSEA. The CDR3 length is 12 residues. V was pared by 4 bases and J by 1 base, with 7 bases between. In DNA, the CDR3 is TGCAGCGTTGCTGGCGGGAACACTGAAGCTTTCTTT. Its protein is CSVAGGNTEAFF.

The rearrangement links TRBV6-5 to TRBJ1-4; 7 nucleotides agree with TRBD1. This CDR3 has 15 amino acids. V dropped 3 bases and J dropped 8; count of bases not matched to a gene: 9. CDR1 and CDR2 from the germline V gene are MNHEY and SVGAGI. The DNA for the CDR3 is TGTGCCAGCAGTTATGGGGGAGGGGACAGCGAAAAACTGTTTTTT. Protein product: CASSYGGGDSEKLFF.

This clone was observed once. This chain links TRBV6-5 with TRBJ2-2; perhaps TRBD1 as D (5 bases). V shed 6 bases and J shed 1 base, with 9 bases lying between them. This CDR3 is built from 14 residues. Germline V gene lookup returns CDR1 MNHEY and CDR2 SVGAGI. CDR3 protein: CASRLGQNTGELFF. Written as DNA, the CDR3 is TGTGCCAGCAGATTAGGACAGAACACCGGGGAGCTGTTTTTT.

The V and J genes are TRBV10-2 and TRBJ2-5; tentative D call: TRBD2 (7 bases). Germline CDR1 WSHSY, CDR2 SAAADI. The CDR3 spans 16 residues. V dropped 2 bases and J dropped 0 bases, with 13 bases sitting between them. CDR3 amino acids: CASSEMGGGNQETQYF. CDR3 coding DNA: TGCGCCAGCAGTGAGATGGGGGGGGGCAACCAAGAGACCCAGTACTTC.

The chain is built from TRBV6-1 and TRBJ2-3, with D perhaps matching TRBD1 (6 bases). V was trimmed by 6 bases and J by 3 bases, leaving 13 bases between them. This CDR3 has 14 amino acids. Germline V gene data show CDR1 as MNHNS and CDR2 as SASEGT. The CDR3 region has the DNA TGTGCCAGCAGAGTCACAGGGTTAACAGATACGCAGTATTTT. As protein: CASRVTGLTDTQYF.

The gene calls are TRBV28 and TRBJ2-5; 9 bases align to TRBD1. Germline V gives CDR1 MDHEN, CDR2 SYDVKM. The CDR3 spans 15 residues. V dropped 4 bases and J dropped 5; count of bases not matched to a gene: 8. The CDR3, as DNA: TGTGCCAGCAGTTCCCGCGGACAGGGGTTGGAGACCCAGTACTTC. This codes for CASSSRGQGLETQYF.

This clone has a single count. The V and J genes are TRBV7-9 and TRBJ2-7; unclear D gene. The CDR3 is made up of 14 amino acids. In germline, CDR1 is SEHNR, CDR2 FQNEAQ (reference sequence). V lost 0 bases and J lost 0, with 6 bases in between. CDR3 DNA sequence: TGTGCCAGCAGCTTAGCGGTCAGCTCCTACGAGCAGTACTTC. Translation: CASSLAVSSYEQYF.

The chain uses TRBV30 and TRBJ1-5; TRBD1 is a possible D gene (5 bases). V lost 3 bases and J lost 4, with 16 bases in between. The germline V gene has CDR1 GTSNPN and CDR2 SVGIG (reference sequence). The CDR3 has 15 amino acids. The CDR3 coding sequence is TGTGCCTGGAGCCCGGGGGGGAGTGGAAATCAGCCCCAGCATTTT. This encodes CAWSPGGSGNQPQHF.

This clone occurred once. CDR3 DNA sequence: TGCGCCAGCAGTCAATCGCCGGGAACACTAAACAATGAGCAGTTCTTC. This encodes CASSQSPGTLNNEQFF. The chain has TRBV23-1 and TRBJ2-1, with D tentatively TRBD2 (5 bases). TRBV23-1 is labeled an ORF, and its function is uncertain. CDR3 size: 16 residues. Trimming pared 0 bases from V and 5 bases from J, leaving 14 bases between.

This sequence joins TRBV19 and TRBJ2-1; TRBD2 is a possible D gene (6 bases). This CDR3 has 16 amino acids. The V and J ends lost 5 bases and 2 bases respectively, with 16 bases between them. The germline V gene encodes CDR1 LNHDA and CDR2 SQIVND (reference sequence). The CDR3 nucleotides are TGTGCCAGTAGTGGGGCGGGGCGGGAAACCTACAATGAGCAGTTCTTC. As protein: CASSGAGRETYNEQFF.

The chain has TRBV29-1 and TRBJ2-5; TRBD1 matches at 8 bases. CDR1 is SQVTM and CDR2 is ANQGSEA in the germline V gene. V shed 0 bases, J shed 7 bases, and the junction held 10 bases outside the gene matches. The CDR3 spans 15 residues. CDR3 coding DNA: TGCAGCGTTGAAGATCTAGCCAGGGGGCTTGGGACCCAGTACTTC. Its protein product is CSVEDLARGLGTQYF.

This chain uses TRBV6-5 with TRBJ1-3; 9 nucleotides line up with TRBD1. The CDR3 sequence is 15 residues long. V was pared by 6 bases and J by 4 bases, with 7 bases of the junction left unmatched. Per the germline V gene, CDR1 is MNHEY and CDR2 is SVGAGI. The CDR3, as DNA: TGTGCCAGCAGCCCGACAGGGGGGAACGGAAACACCATATATTTT. Amino acids: CASSPTGGNGNTIYF.

The chain couples TRBV29-1 to TRBJ2-6, with D unclear. V was pared by 3 bases and J by 0 bases, with 3 bases between. Germline CDR1 reads SQVTM; CDR2 reads ANQGSEA. CDR3 length equals 13 residues. CDR3 region: CSVDDSGANVLTF. The CDR3 nucleotides are TGCAGCGTTGATGACTCTGGGGCCAACGTCCTGACTTTC.

This chain uses TRBV4-2 with TRBJ2-6, with 8 bases identical to TRBD1. The junction had 9 bases not matched to a gene; V was cut back by 7 bases and J by 1 base. The CDR3 has 17 amino acids. The germline V gene encodes CDR1 LGHNA and CDR2 YNFKEQ. The CDR3 here is CASTPQGAESGANVLTF. CDR3 nucleotide sequence: TGTGCCAGCACACCTCAGGGGGCAGAATCTGGGGCCAACGTCCTGACTTTC.

V usage is TRBV18 and J usage is TRBJ1-1; D call uncertain. V lost 4 bases to trimming and J lost 1 base, with 7 bases between them. CDR3 length: 13 residues. Per germline, CDR1 KGHSH and CDR2 LQKENI. In DNA form, the CDR3 reads TGTGCCAGCTCACTTATCCAGAACACTGAAGCTTTCTTT. Amino acid sequence: CASSLIQNTEAFF.

This chain links TRBV5-5 with TRBJ2-1; TRBD1 is a possible D gene (6 bases). The CDR3 is made up of 18 amino acids. Germline V gene data show CDR1 as SGHKS and CDR2 as YYEKEE (reference sequence). Trimming shortened V by 4 bases and J by 8 bases, and 28 bases separated the two germline ends. CDR3 sequence (DNA): TGTGCCAGCAGCCTCTCCCCGAACAGGGAATCTGCAAGCTATGAGCAGTTCTTC. It specifies CASSLSPNRESASYEQFF.

The rearrangement links TRBV27 to TRBJ2-7; 8 positions agree with TRBD1. The V and J ends lost 6 bases and 3 bases, in that order; junction bases with no gene match: 16. CDR1 MNHEY and CDR2 SMNVEV come from the germline V gene (reference sequence). CDR3 size: 17 residues. As DNA, the CDR3 is TGTGCCAGCAGCCCCACTATTTCAGGGGGCGCCCACTACGAGCAGTACTTC. Residues: CASSPTISGGAHYEQYF.